This record concerns one T cell receptor beta chain sequence. The antigen is not known. Germline V CDR1 and CDR2: MNHNS, SASEGT. V shed 5 bases and J 7 bases; nucleotides not matched to a gene: 8. The CDR3 has 15 residues. This record belongs to a study of cytomegalovirus exposure and HLA in healthy donors. Whole-study context: The Caucasian-associated ancestry cluster held around 76% of some 420 genotyped donors.

General study findings and limits: Later on, an analysis found that several of the most significant clusters appeared to be linked to common viral pathogens, which included parvovirus B19. The authors later found TCR association rates varying by HLA locus, with DRB1 most and HLA-C fewest.

60 Vbeta and 13 Jbeta primers were used in PCR. Clones were sequenced by immunoSEQ multiplex PCR, and TCRdb holds only the in-frame ones, with some missing. The data contain more than 75,000 clones, about 70% of them singletons. Sequencing was carried out using PBMCs. This sequence originates from a woman aged 50 to 60 in good health and CMV-seropositive. V is TRBV6-1 and J is TRBJ2-3; TRBD2 matches 11 bases. The CDR3 protein is CASSPLAGGGNTQYF. The CDR3 nucleotides read TGTGCCAGCAGTCCCCTAGCGGGAGGTGGGAATACGCAGTATTTT.